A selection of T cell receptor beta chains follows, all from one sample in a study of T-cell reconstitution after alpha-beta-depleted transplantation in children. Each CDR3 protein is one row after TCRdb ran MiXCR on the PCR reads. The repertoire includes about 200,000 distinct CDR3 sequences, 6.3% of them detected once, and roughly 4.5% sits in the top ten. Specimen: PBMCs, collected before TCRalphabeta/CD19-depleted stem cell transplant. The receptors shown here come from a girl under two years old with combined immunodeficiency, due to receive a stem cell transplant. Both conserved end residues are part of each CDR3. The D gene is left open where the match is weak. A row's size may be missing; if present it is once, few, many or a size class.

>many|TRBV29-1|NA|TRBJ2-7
CSVRSSYEQYF
TGCAGCGTCCGGAGTTCCTACGAGCAGTACTTC
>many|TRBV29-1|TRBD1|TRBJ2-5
CSVELRTGTGRVKTQYF
TGCAGCGTTGAACTACGGACAGGGACTGGCCGCGTGAAGACCCAGTACTTC
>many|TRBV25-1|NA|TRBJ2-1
CASRVKRTRKGEQFF
TGTGCCAGCAGGGTGAAGCGGACTCGAAAGGGAGAGCAGTTCTTC
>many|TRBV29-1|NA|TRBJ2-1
CSVFLRLSSYNEQFF
TGCAGCGTTTTTTTAAGGCTTTCCTCCTACAATGAGCAGTTCTTC
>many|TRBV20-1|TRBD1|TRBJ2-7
CSARDNRDRGLRDEQYF
TGCAGTGCTAGAGATAATCGAGACAGGGGTTTGAGGGACGAGCAGTACTTC
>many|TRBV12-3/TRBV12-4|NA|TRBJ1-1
CASSLVGVGAFF
TGTGCCAGCAGTTTAGTGGGGGTTGGAGCTTTCTTT
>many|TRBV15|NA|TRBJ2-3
CATSRGSPTDTQYF
TGTGCCACCAGCAGGGGGTCCCCCACAGATACGCAGTATTTT
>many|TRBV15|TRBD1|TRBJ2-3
CATSRRIGTGRTDTQYF
TGTGCCACCAGCAGGAGAATCGGGACAGGGCGCACAGATACGCAGTATTTT
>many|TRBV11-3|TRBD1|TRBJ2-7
CASSLDPTGVGTYEQYF
TGTGCCAGCAGCTTAGACCCAACAGGGGTTGGAACCTACGAGCAGTACTTC
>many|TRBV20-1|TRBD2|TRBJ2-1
CSARPASGGAHEQFF
TGCAGTGCTCGACCTGCTAGCGGGGGGGCCCATGAGCAGTTCTTC
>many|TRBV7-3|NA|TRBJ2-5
CASSLASEETQYF
TGTGCCAGCAGCTTGGCTAGCGAAGAGACCCAGTACTTC
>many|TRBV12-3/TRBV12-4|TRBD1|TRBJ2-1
CASSPPGRGLGNEQFF
TGTGCCAGCAGCCCGCCGGGCAGGGGGCTCGGCAATGAGCAGTTCTTC
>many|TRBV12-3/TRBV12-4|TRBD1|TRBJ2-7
CAIGTGSDEQYF
TGTGCCATCGGGACAGGGTCAGACGAGCAGTACTTC
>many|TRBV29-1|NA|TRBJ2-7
CSVVGGGVYEQYF
TGCAGCGTTGTCGGAGGGGGGGTCTACGAGCAGTACTTC
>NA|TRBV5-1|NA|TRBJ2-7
CASSKRDPSQGFYEQYF
TGCGCCAGCAGCAAAAGAGACCCGTCACAGGGCTTCTACGAGCAGTACTTC
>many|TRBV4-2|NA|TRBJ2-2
CASSQVLRTGELFF
TGTGCCAGCAGCCAGGTTCTCAGGACCGGGGAGCTGTTTTTT
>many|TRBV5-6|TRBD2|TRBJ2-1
CASSSGLAGWNEQFF
TGTGCCAGCAGCTCGGGACTAGCGGGGTGGAATGAGCAGTTCTTC
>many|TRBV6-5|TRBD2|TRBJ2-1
CASSYGGLAVNEQFF
TGTGCCAGCAGTTACGGGGGACTAGCGGTGAATGAGCAGTTCTTC
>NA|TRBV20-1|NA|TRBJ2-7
CSARWPGSSYDSYEQYF
TGCAGTGCTAGATGGCCTGGCTCTTCCTACGATTCCTACGAGCAGTACTTC
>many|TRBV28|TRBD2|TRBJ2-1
CASRGLAAYNEQFF
TGTGCCAGCAGGGGACTAGCGGCCTACAATGAGCAGTTCTTC
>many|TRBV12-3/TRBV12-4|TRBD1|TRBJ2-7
CASSLHRDSSSYEQYF
TGTGCCAGCAGTCTTCATCGGGACAGCAGCTCCTACGAGCAGTACTTC
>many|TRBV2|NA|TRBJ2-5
CASSDPNSEETQYF
TGTGCCAGCAGTGACCCTAATAGCGAAGAGACCCAGTACTTC
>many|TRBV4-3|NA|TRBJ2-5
CASSQGSWMETQYF
TGCGCCAGCAGCCAGGGCAGCTGGATGGAGACCCAGTACTTC
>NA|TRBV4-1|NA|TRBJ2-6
CASGGRGASGANVLTF
TGCGCCAGCGGGGGACGGGGGGCGTCTGGGGCCAACGTCCTGACTTTC
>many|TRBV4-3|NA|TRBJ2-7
CASSQDWEYGLSYEQYF
TGCGCCAGCAGCCAAGATTGGGAATATGGGCTCTCCTACGAGCAGTACTTC
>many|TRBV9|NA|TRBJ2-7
CASSAGLSYGNEQYF
TGTGCCAGCAGCGCGGGGCTAAGTTATGGTAACGAGCAGTACTTC
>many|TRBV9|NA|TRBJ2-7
CASSVAPGTSYEQYF
TGTGCCAGCAGCGTAGCACCCGGCACATCCTACGAGCAGTACTTC
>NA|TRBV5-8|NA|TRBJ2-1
CASSLAVYNEQFF
TGTGCCAGCAGCTTAGCGGTATACAATGAGCAGTTCTTC
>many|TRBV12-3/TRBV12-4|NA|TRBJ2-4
CASSFGSSLRGNIQYF
TGTGCCAGCAGTTTTGGCAGCTCTTTGAGAGGGAACATTCAGTACTTC
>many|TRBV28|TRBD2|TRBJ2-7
CASRPGLEDEQYF
TGTGCCAGCAGACCGGGACTAGAGGACGAGCAGTACTTC
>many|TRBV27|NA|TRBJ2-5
CASKVGDKYGTQYF
TGTGCCAGCAAAGTCGGGGACAAATACGGGACCCAGTACTTC
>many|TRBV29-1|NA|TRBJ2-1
CSVGKGFGTYNEQFF
TGCAGCGTTGGGAAGGGATTTGGGACCTACAATGAGCAGTTCTTC
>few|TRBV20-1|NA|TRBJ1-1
CSARAYSGRTEAFF
TGCAGTGCTAGGGCCTACTCAGGGAGAACTGAAGCTTTCTTT
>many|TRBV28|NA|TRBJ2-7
CASEPGHYSYEQYF
TGTGCCAGTGAACCGGGACACTATTCTTACGAGCAGTACTTC
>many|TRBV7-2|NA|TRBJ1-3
CASSPRGVSGNTIYF
TGTGCCAGCAGTCCTAGGGGAGTATCTGGAAACACCATATATTTT
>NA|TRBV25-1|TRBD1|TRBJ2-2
CASSRDRVTGELFF
TGTGCCAGCAGTCGGGACAGGGTAACCGGGGAGCTGTTTTTT
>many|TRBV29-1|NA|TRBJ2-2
CSVGGGNTGELFF
TGCAGCGTTGGAGGTGGCAACACCGGGGAGCTGTTTTTT
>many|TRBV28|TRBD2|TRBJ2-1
CASSLYLAGDVGEQFF
TGTGCCAGCAGTTTATACCTAGCGGGAGATGTGGGTGAGCAGTTCTTC
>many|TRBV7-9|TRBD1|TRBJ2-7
CASSTQGASGFDEQYF
TGTGCCAGCAGCACCCAGGGGGCGTCTGGTTTCGACGAGCAGTACTTC
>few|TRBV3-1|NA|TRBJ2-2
CASSSLGFDGELFF
TGTGCCAGCAGCTCTCTTGGGTTCGACGGGGAGCTGTTTTTT